These T cell receptor beta chains were read from a single sample in a study of cytomegalovirus exposure and HLA in healthy donors. The assay was immunoSEQ multiplex PCR, and TCRdb's table has in-frame clones only and misses some. This sample yields approximately 160,000 clones, of which about two thirds are seen a single time; less than 5% belongs to the top ten. Sequenced: PBMCs. All receptors come from a woman aged 18-29 years in good health and CMV-seropositive. Each CDR3 is given with its conserved first and last residue. Each record gives: clone size, V gene, CDR3 protein. Rows may omit the clone size; those that give it use once, few, many or a size class.

size: NA
V: TRBV7-2
CDR3: CASSLGLLRDTQYF

size: NA
V: TRBV19
CDR3: CASSTPSSGANVLTF

size: NA
V: TRBV11-2
CDR3: CASSLVQGYEQYF

size: NA
V: TRBV4-1
CDR3: CASSLTPPGQVDSPLHF

size: NA
V: TRBV4-2
CDR3: CASSQEVFGGEQYF

size: NA
V: TRBV6-1
CDR3: CASSDTNGVSYNEQFF

size: NA
V: TRBV19
CDR3: CASSPGTENEQFF

size: NA
V: TRBV4-3
CDR3: CASSLTPGSNQPQHF

size: NA
V: TRBV6-5
CDR3: CASRDFGTGVYEQYF

size: NA
V: TRBV6-5
CDR3: CASSYWQASYEQYF

size: NA
V: TRBV21-1
CDR3: CASRTRLAGENSYEQYF

size: NA
V: TRBV7-8
CDR3: CASSFSGTPNTEAFF

size: once
V: TRBV6-5
CDR3: CASSYSWRSSWTEAFF

size: NA
V: TRBV13
CDR3: CASSLRQSQETQYF

size: NA
V: TRBV9
CDR3: CASSVIVTGGPRSGREQYF

size: NA
V: TRBV19
CDR3: CASSPPVAGGHEQFF

size: NA
V: TRBV29-1
CDR3: CSVEDRRDGYTF

size: once
V: TRBV27
CDR3: CASEGGSSYNEQFF

size: NA
V: TRBV29-1
CDR3: CSVGRGIDGYTF

size: NA
V: TRBV30
CDR3: CAWRGARGVNTEAFF

size: NA
V: TRBV9
CDR3: CASSVSSGSGSSYEQYF

size: NA
V: TRBV28
CDR3: CASKGEGEQFF

size: NA
V: TRBV30
CDR3: CAWNVGSSYNSPLHF

size: NA
V: TRBV27
CDR3: CASSIYRDTGELFF

size: NA
V: TRBV5-8
CDR3: CASSLDSLAGGHTQYF

size: NA
V: TRBV11-2
CDR3: CASSKQDRGGEKLFF

size: NA
V: TRBV5-1
CDR3: CASSLGLRAEQETQYF

size: NA
V: TRBV6-6
CDR3: CASNGGGTSGQETQYF

size: once
V: TRBV6-5
CDR3: CASSSRQANQPQHF

size: NA
V: TRBV6-6
CDR3: CASSLTSGSTQETQYF

size: few
V: TRBV9
CDR3: CASSASAGALEEQYF

size: NA
V: TRBV6-1
CDR3: CASSPRGQGYVGTF

size: NA
V: TRBV30
CDR3: CAWSRQGDGYTF

size: NA
V: TRBV7-8
CDR3: CASTAEPGHMNTEAFF

size: NA
V: TRBV7-8
CDR3: CASSLLRTQGTSTF

size: NA
V: TRBV4-1
CDR3: CASSQVPGDYGYTF

size: NA
V: TRBV30
CDR3: CAWSAAYEQYF

size: NA
V: TRBV28
CDR3: CASSPHPQGANEKLFF

size: NA
V: TRBV14
CDR3: CASSPFIRGDTEAFF

size: NA
V: TRBV4-2
CDR3: CASSQDARADYEQYF

size: NA
V: TRBV2
CDR3: CASRRTGGEQYF

size: few
V: TRBV27
CDR3: CASSLSPSSGGYDYEQYF

size: NA
V: TRBV6-5
CDR3: CASSRRQGNNQPQHF

size: once
V: TRBV7-9
CDR3: CASSLTEKAYEQYF

size: NA
V: TRBV29-1
CDR3: CSVGPREGYTF

size: once
V: TRBV2
CDR3: CASNAQGRYGYTF

size: once
V: TRBV28
CDR3: CATYTSRNNEQFF

size: few
V: TRBV18
CDR3: CASSPIESTNTEAFF

size: once
V: TRBV30
CDR3: CAWSDTPTEAFF